Listed here are 30 T cell receptor beta chains from one sample, sequenced in a study of early T cells in non-severe SARS-CoV-2 infection. Each CDR3 protein is one row after TCRdb ran MiXCR on the 5' RACE reads. The top ten hold more than 20% of the sample, which has tens of thousands of distinct CDR3 sequences, roughly a tenth seen once. The sample taken for sequencing was whole blood. These receptors all come from an adult who was a healthcare worker with PCR-confirmed SARS-CoV-2 infection or an uninfected control (not recorded which).

Only a few counts were recorded for this clonotype. The rearrangement joins TRBV29-1 to TRBJ2-3, with 8 bases fitting TRBD2. The CDR3 covers 14 residues. CDR1 and CDR2 from the germline V gene are SQVTM and ANQGSEA. Germline trimming cut 4 bases from V and 7 bases from J; bases unmatched to any gene: 10. This CDR3 is CSVGSGLVNYTQYF. CDR3 coding DNA: TGCAGCGTTGGGTCGGGACTAGTCAACTATACGCAGTATTTT.

This clonotype was seen repeatedly, ten times or more. The chain is built from TRBV7-9 and TRBJ2-3, with D perhaps matching TRBD2 (5 bases). The CDR3 contains 17 residues. With 0 bases removed from V and 5 bases from J, the gap between germline ends came to 18 bases. Germline values: CDR1 SEHNR, CDR2 FQNEAQ (reference sequence). Here the CDR3 reads CASSLAAGSGWEDTQYF. CDR3 DNA: TGTGCCAGCAGCTTAGCTGCCGGATCGGGGTGGGAAGATACGCAGTATTTT.

This clonotype has a handful of counts. This chain joins TRBV18 and TRBJ2-5; 12 bases fit TRBD2. V gave up 6 bases and J gave up 2 bases; unmatched junction bases: 1. Germline values: CDR1 KGHSH, CDR2 LQKENI. The CDR3 loop spans 14 amino acids. The CDR3 DNA sequence: TGTGCCAGCTCCGGGACTAGCGGGCAAGAGACCCAGTACTTC. This codes for CASSGTSGQETQYF.

The V and J genes are TRBV12-3 or TRBV12-4 and TRBJ2-5; tentative D call: TRBD1 (5 bases). This CDR3 spans 14 amino acids. Trimming pared 1 base from V and 3 bases from J, leaving 9 bases between. The CDR3 is CASSLGQIEETQYF. CDR3 nucleotide sequence: TGTGCCAGCAGTTTAGGACAGATTGAAGAGACCCAGTACTTC.

This chain links TRBV5-4 with TRBJ2-3; 8 bases fit TRBD2. The germline CDR1 and CDR2 sequences are SGHNT and YYREEE (reference sequence). This CDR3 comprises 16 residues. J lost 0 bases, V lost 4 bases, and 7 bases had no gene match. The CDR3 nucleotides are TGTGCCAGCAGCAGCCGTGGCGGGGGGAGCACAGATACGCAGTATTTT. It yields the protein CASSSRGGGSTDTQYF.

This clonotype has more than one count but fewer than ten. This rearrangement joins TRBV7-7 to TRBJ1-4, with D possibly matching TRBD1 (5 bases). Per the germline V gene, CDR1 is SSHAT and CDR2 is FNYEAQ (reference sequence). The V end was cut by 2 bases, the J end by 4 bases, with 11 bases between. The CDR3 length is 15 residues. The CDR3: CASSLSSGVNEKLFF. CDR3 nucleotide sequence: TGTGCCAGCAGCTTATCTTCGGGGGTTAATGAAAAACTGTTTTTT.

The chain uses TRBV3-1 and TRBJ1-2; D gene unclear. This CDR3 is built from 11 residues. V was trimmed by 6 bases and J by 8 bases, leaving 10 bases between them. CDR1 and CDR2 from the germline V gene are LGHDT and YNNKEL (reference sequence). The CDR3 region has the DNA TGTGCCAGCAGTAGTCGACGAGGCTACACCTTC. This sequence encodes CASSSRRGYTF.

This clonotype was observed at least ten times. The chain combines TRBV20-1 with TRBJ1-6; no firm D call. The CDR3 spans 13 residues. In germline, CDR1 is DFQATT, CDR2 SNEGSKA (reference sequence). V lost 0 bases, J lost 5 bases, and 5 bases lay in between. In nucleotides, the CDR3 is TGCAGTGCTAGAGACGAGAATAATTCACCCCTCCACTTT. Encoded protein: CSARDENNSPLHF.

This clonotype occurred many times. The V call is TRBV7-2, the J call TRBJ2-5; D might be TRBD2 (6 bases). Germline values: CDR1 SGHTA, CDR2 FQGNSA. The CDR3 is 14 amino acids. V lost 7 bases and J 5 bases, leaving 17 bases between the germline ends. CDR3 sequence reads: CASTLRRGEETQYF. CDR3 coding DNA: TGTGCCAGCACCCTGCGGCGGGGCGAGGAGACCCAGTACTTC.

The table lists this clonotype with a few counts. V usage is TRBV7-8 and J usage is TRBJ1-1; D is unresolved. From germline, CDR1 is SGHVS and CDR2 FQNEAQ. Trimming shortened V by 3 bases and J by 1 base, and 9 bases separated the two germline ends. The CDR3 has 14 residues. This CDR3 is CASSLTWPNTEAFF. As DNA, the CDR3 is TGTGCCAGCAGCTTGACTTGGCCGAACACTGAAGCTTTCTTT. The full variable domain, its missing parts supplied by reference TRBV7-8 and TRBJ1-1, is GAGVSQSPRYKVAKRGQDVALRCDPISGHVSLFWYQQALGQGPEFLTYFQNEAQLDKSGLPSDRFFAERPEGSVSTLKIQRTQQEDSAVYLCASSLTWPNTEAFFGQGTRLTVV.

Only a few counts were recorded for this clonotype. This chain links TRBV20-1 with TRBJ2-1; no clear D gene. The CDR3 totals 12 residues. Germline CDR1 is DFQATT and CDR2 is SNEGSKA (reference sequence). V was cut by 4 bases and J by 6 bases, with 10 bases left in between. CDR3 sequence reads: CSATDGPNEQFF. The CDR3 region has the DNA TGCAGTGCTACGGATGGACCCAATGAGCAGTTCTTC.

This clonotype turned up a few times. This chain connects TRBV6-1 to TRBJ2-1; D call uncertain. The ends were cut back, 3 bases at V and 9 bases at J, with 15 bases in the middle. CDR1 and CDR2 from the germline V gene are MNHNS and SASEGT. The CDR3 spans 14 residues. CDR3 sequence: CASSDLGLLGEQFF. The CDR3 region has the DNA TGTGCCAGCAGTGATTTGGGCCTTCTGGGTGAGCAGTTCTTC.

This clonotype was counted between two and nine times. The chain is built from TRBV2 and TRBJ2-2; a weak D match, TRBD2 (5 bases). V was shortened by 6 bases and J by 3 bases, with 5 bases between the two germline ends. The CDR3 length is 12 residues. Germline V lookup: CDR1 SNHLY, CDR2 FYNNEI. This CDR3 reads CASRRDTGELFF. The CDR3 DNA reads TGTGCCAGCAGGAGGGACACCGGGGAGCTGTTTTTT. Looking up the rest from reference TRBV2 and TRBJ2-2 gives the full variable domain: EPEVTQTPSHQVTQMGQEVILRCVPISNHLYFYWYRQILGQKVEFLVSFYNNEISEKSEIFDDQFSVERPDGSNFTLKIRSTKLEDSAMYFCASRRDTGELFFGEGSRLTVL.

This clonotype has a count of ten or more. The chain links TRBV4-1 to TRBJ2-1; D perhaps matches TRBD1 (6 bases). Deletions cut 4 bases from V and 4 bases from J, with 20 bases between. CDR3 length: 17 residues. Germline values: CDR1 MGHRA, CDR2 YSYEKL. The CDR3 region has the DNA TGCGCCAGCAGCCGATATTCAGGACAGCAACTTTACAATGAGCAGTTCTTC. Translation: CASSRYSGQQLYNEQFF.

At least ten counts were recorded for this clonotype. CDR3 sequence (DNA): TGTGCCAGCACCCTCCAAGAGACCCAGTACTTC. Translated, it gives CASTLQETQYF. The rearrangement joins TRBV2 to TRBJ2-5; D not resolved. CDR1 is SNHLY and CDR2 is FYNNEI in the germline V gene. Trimming left V 7 bases short and J 1 base short, with 4 bases between. This CDR3 contains 11 residues.

The genes are TRBV3-1 and TRBJ2-7; tentatively, D is TRBD1 (5 bases). The CDR3 extends over 13 amino acids. V was clipped by 4 bases and J by 3 bases, with 10 bases between them. Germline V gene data show CDR1 as LGHDT and CDR2 as YNNKEL (reference sequence). The CDR3 region has the DNA TGTGCCAGCAGCCGAGACAGATTCTACGAGCAGTACTTC. Its protein product is CASSRDRFYEQYF.

The chain uses TRBV3-1 and TRBJ1-1; 8 nucleotides line up with TRBD1. This CDR3 region has 12 residues. V shed 5 bases and J 5 bases; nucleotides not matched to a gene: 1. Per the germline V gene, CDR1 is LGHDT and CDR2 is YNNKEL (reference sequence). The CDR3 loop is CASSTGGTEAFF. The CDR3 DNA sequence: TGTGCCAGCAGCACAGGGGGGACTGAAGCTTTCTTT.

This clonotype occurred a few times. The DNA for the CDR3 is TGTGCCACCAGCAGAGAGGGGAACTCCTACAATGAGCAGTTCTTC. Residues: CATSREGNSYNEQFF. The chain carries TRBV15 and TRBJ2-1; D remains unclear. V was trimmed by 0 bases and J by 0 bases, leaving 6 bases between them. The CDR3 sequence is 15 residues long. CDR1 and CDR2 from the germline V gene are LNHNV and YYDKDF (reference sequence).

This clonotype appeared once. CDR3 amino acids: CASSLDRGQPQHF. CDR3 DNA: TGTGCCAGCAGCTTAGACAGGGGACAGCCCCAGCATTTT. This chain connects TRBV7-6 to TRBJ1-5, with TRBD1 identical over 7 bases. CDR3 length: 13 amino acids. The V gene end was trimmed by 1 base and the J gene end by 7 bases; junction bases not matched to a gene: 1. Looked up from germline, CDR1 is SGHVS and CDR2 is FNYEAQ.

The table lists this clonotype with a few counts. The chain employs TRBV3-1 and TRBJ1-2; D unclear. Trimming removed 3 bases from V and 8 bases from J, with 16 bases in between. Germline V CDR1 and CDR2: LGHDT, YNNKEL (reference sequence). This CDR3 region has 14 residues. The CDR3 DNA reads as TGTGCCAGCAGCCAGGGGAGTTCGGCTTGGGGCTACACCTTC. Protein product: CASSQGSSAWGYTF.

The J gene is TRBJ1-3, the V gene TRBV29-1; 7 nucleotides match TRBD1. Trimming took 7 bases from V and 3 from J; bases not matched to a gene: 9. CDR3 length: 14 residues. Germline V gives CDR1 SQVTM, CDR2 ANQGSEA. The CDR3 DNA sequence: TGCAGCGCCCGTACAGGGGATATTGGAAACACCATATATTTT. Encoded protein: CSARTGDIGNTIYF.

This clonotype was seen repeatedly, ten times or more. The genes are TRBV11-2 and TRBJ2-7, with D possibly being TRBD2 (7 bases). Germline CDR1 reads SGHAT; CDR2 reads FQNNGV. Trimming took 2 bases from V and 4 from J, leaving 12 bases between them. This CDR3 comprises 14 residues. In DNA form, the CDR3 reads TGTGCCAGCAGCTTACAGGGGAGGGGATACGAGCAGTACTTC. It is translated as CASSLQGRGYEQYF.

This clonotype was seen only a few times. The V call is TRBV9, the J call TRBJ2-5; no clear D. From germline, CDR1 is SGDLS and CDR2 YYNGEE. The CDR3 is 13 residues long. V was pared by 3 bases and J by 8 bases, with 14 bases between. The CDR3 sequence is CASSADEHATQYF. As DNA, the CDR3 is TGTGCCAGCAGCGCGGACGAACATGCTACCCAGTACTTC. The variable domain in full, with the rest retrieved from reference TRBV9 and TRBJ2-5, is DSGVTQTPKHLITATGQRVTLRCSPRSGDLSVYWYQQSLDQGLQFLIQYYNGEERAKGNILERFSAQQFPDLHSELNLSSLELGDSALYFCASSADEHATQYFGPGTRLLVL.

This chain links TRBV5-1 with TRBJ2-7; D is perhaps TRBD2 (7 bases). The germline V gene has CDR1 SGHRS and CDR2 YFSETQ. The V gene lost 7 bases and the J gene lost 6 bases, with 23 bases spanning the gap. The CDR3 extends over 15 amino acids. The CDR3 loop reads CASGASGGQGREQYF. The CDR3 DNA is TGCGCCAGCGGCGCGTCGGGGGGCCAGGGACGCGAGCAGTACTTC.

The chain couples TRBV19 to TRBJ2-5, with 8 positions matching TRBD2. CDR3 size: 14 residues. CDR1 LNHDA and CDR2 SQIVND come from the germline V gene (reference sequence). V shed 6 bases, J shed 3 bases, and the junction held 6 bases outside the gene matches. CDR3 bases: TGTGCCAGTAGAGTTAGCGGGGCAGAAGAGACCCAGTACTTC. Translation gives CASRVSGAEETQYF. Supplemented by reference TRBV19 and TRBJ2-5, the full variable domain reads DGGITQSPKYLFRKEGQNVTLSCEQNLNHDAMYWYRQDPGQGLRLIYYSQIVNDFQKGDIAEGYSVSREKKESFPLTVTSAQKNPTAFYLCASRVSGAEETQYFGPGTRLLVL.

V usage is TRBV2 and J usage is TRBJ1-4; D ambiguous. V was trimmed by 8 bases and J by 0 bases, leaving 10 bases between them. This CDR3 region has 14 residues. Germline lookup yields CDR1 SNHLY and CDR2 FYNNEI. CDR3 DNA: TGTGCCAGCCGCGATTGGGCAACTAATGAAAAACTGTTTTTT. Protein sequence: CASRDWATNEKLFF.

This clonotype was recorded at least ten times. The rearrangement uses TRBV20-1 and TRBJ2-3, with D possibly being TRBD2 (6 bases). Trimming pared 0 bases from V and 3 bases from J, leaving 16 bases between. The V gene's germline CDR1 is DFQATT and CDR2 SNEGSKA (reference sequence). This CDR3 comprises 16 residues. The CDR3 DNA sequence: TGCAGTGCTAGAGATCTCTATTCGGGGGAGACAGATACGCAGTATTTT. This encodes CSARDLYSGETDTQYF.

In its sample, this clonotype was seen many times. The rearrangement uses TRBV7-6 and TRBJ2-7, with D possibly called TRBD1 or TRBD2 (6 bases each). The CDR3 has 17 residues. V was shortened by 3 bases and J by 5 bases, with 23 bases between the two germline ends. Per the germline V gene, CDR1 is SGHVS and CDR2 is FNYEAQ. CDR3 loop: CASSFQPGAGGGNEQYF. The CDR3 DNA reads as TGTGCCAGCAGCTTCCAACCCGGAGCCGGGGGCGGAAACGAGCAGTACTTC.

This clonotype was seen many times. The chain recombines TRBV4-3 with TRBJ2-7; D is undetermined. Trimming took off 0 bases at V and 0 bases at J, with 9 bases between the two ends. CDR1 is LGHNA, CDR2 YSLEER, per germline. The CDR3 is made up of 15 amino acids. This chain's CDR3 is CASSQDEGNSYEQYF. The CDR3 DNA is TGCGCCAGCAGCCAAGATGAAGGGAACTCCTACGAGCAGTACTTC.

This clonotype was counted only a few times. The chain links TRBV28 to TRBJ2-4, with 9 positions matching TRBD2. This CDR3 spans 15 amino acids. In germline, CDR1 is MDHEN, CDR2 SYDVKM. V gave up 5 bases and J gave up 9 bases; unmatched junction bases: 11. CDR3 nucleotides: TGTGCCAGCAGTCCCCCACTAGCGGGCGGTGGCATTCAGTACTTC. Its protein is CASSPPLAGGGIQYF.